The rows below give T cell receptor beta chains drawn from one sample of a study of blood T cell repertoires in COVID-19. TCRdb's copy holds only in-frame clones and misses some; the assay was immunoSEQ multiplex PCR. The sample lists 90,000 to 110,000 clones, around 74% occurring once. Input material: peripheral blood. The receptors shown here come from a woman in her 70s with acute or convalescent COVID-19. Both conserved end residues are part of each CDR3. A D gene is named only where the DNA matches it firmly.

>TRBJ2-7|-|TRBV6-5
CASRTGSARIYEQYF
>TRBJ1-4|-|TRBV28
CASSVTGPNEKLFF
>TRBJ2-1|TRBD1|TRBV27
CATGQGRRNEQFF
>TRBJ2-5|-|TRBV13
CASSKGHLQETQYF
>TRBJ2-5|-|TRBV11-3
CASSLKGDRWETQYF
>TRBJ2-1|TRBD1|TRBV18
CASSLDRSYNEQFF
>TRBJ2-2|-|TRBV6-5
CASKRQSGDTGELFF
>TRBJ2-7|TRBD1|TRBV7-9
CASSTLWGTGSYEQYF
>TRBJ2-2|-|TRBV9
CASSVVMGGSGELFF
>TRBJ1-1|-|TRBV5-1
CASSSQGGNTEAFF
>TRBJ2-7|TRBD2|TRBV5-1
CACLSRRVGRGGEQYF
>TRBJ2-7|TRBD2|TRBV28
CASSPTGEGTYEQYF
>TRBJ1-5|TRBD1|TRBV14
CASSPGQGGNQPQHF
>TRBJ2-7|TRBD1|TRBV18
CASSLTTGGYEQYF
>TRBJ2-5|TRBD1|TRBV3-1/TRBV3-2
CASSQSTGTQETQYF
>TRBJ2-7|-|TRBV7-9
CASSPSYEQYF
>TRBJ1-1|-|TRBV6-6
CASRGHPDGEAFF
>TRBJ1-4|-|TRBV28
CASSFSQGNIEKLFF
>TRBJ1-1|TRBD1|TRBV29-1
CSVGYRGISEAFF
>TRBJ1-5|-|TRBV6-6
CASSYSTLSQPQHF
>TRBJ1-1|TRBD1|TRBV10-1
CASSKDRGGTEAFF
>TRBJ2-5|TRBD2|TRBV5-1
CASSTSGGQETQYF
>TRBJ1-2|TRBD1|TRBV18
CASSPQGAGGYTF
>TRBJ1-6|-|TRBV7-9
CASSYRARDSPLHF
>TRBJ1-6|-|TRBV5-1
CASSPGQNSPLHF
>TRBJ1-1|-|TRBV30
CAWSTWPGSAFF
>TRBJ1-2|-|TRBV5-1
CASSFGYAGNGYTF
>TRBJ1-6|-|TRBV28
CASSPPWGGSSPLHF
>TRBJ1-1|-|TRBV16
CASRPDADTVTGSLGTEAFF
>TRBJ2-7|-|TRBV11-2
CASSFLPGKTYEQYF
>TRBJ1-2|TRBD1|TRBV6-5
CASSYSVWGDRNGYTF
>TRBJ1-1|-|TRBV7-9
CASSLQGSDTEAFF
>TRBJ2-1|-|TRBV3-1/TRBV3-2
CASSQPKAPSSSYNEQFF
>TRBJ2-7|-|TRBV30
CAWSVTGSEEQYF
>TRBJ2-5|TRBD2|TRBV3-1/TRBV3-2
CASRASGGQETQYF
>TRBJ2-3|TRBD1|TRBV2
CASSEGTGRRDTQYF
>TRBJ2-1|-|TRBV10-3
CAISDGRPGSYNEQFF
>TRBJ1-2|-|TRBV7-9
CASSLGAASYTF
>TRBJ2-3|TRBD1|TRBV2
CASTRDRSTDTQYF